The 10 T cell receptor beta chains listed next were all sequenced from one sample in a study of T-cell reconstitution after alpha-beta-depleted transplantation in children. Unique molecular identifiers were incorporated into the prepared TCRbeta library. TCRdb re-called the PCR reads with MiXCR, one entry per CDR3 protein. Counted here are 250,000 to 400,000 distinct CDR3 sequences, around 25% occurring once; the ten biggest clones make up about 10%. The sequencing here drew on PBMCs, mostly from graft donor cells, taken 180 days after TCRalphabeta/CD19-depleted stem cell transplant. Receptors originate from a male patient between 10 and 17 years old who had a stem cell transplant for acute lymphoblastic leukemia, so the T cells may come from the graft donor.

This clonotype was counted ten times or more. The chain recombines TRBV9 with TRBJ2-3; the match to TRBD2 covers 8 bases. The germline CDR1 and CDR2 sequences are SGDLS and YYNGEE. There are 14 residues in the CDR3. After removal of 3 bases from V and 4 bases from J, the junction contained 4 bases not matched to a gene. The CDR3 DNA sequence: TGTGCCAGCAGCGAGGGCGGGAGGCCAGATACGCAGTATTTT. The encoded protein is CASSEGGRPDTQYF.

The CDR3 nucleotides are TGTGCCAGCAGCTTAATTGGCCATGAGCAGTTCTTC. It codes for CASSLIGHEQFF. The chain couples TRBV7-3 to TRBJ2-1; no definite D call. Trimming took off 1 base at V and 8 bases at J, with 6 bases between the two ends. The CDR3 is made up of 12 amino acids. CDR1 is SGHTA, CDR2 FQGTGA, per germline.

The CDR3, as DNA: TGTGCCAGCAAAAGAGGGAGAATGGGCGACTACGAGCAGTACTTC. Protein: CASKRGRMGDYEQYF. The rearrangement joins TRBV12-3 or TRBV12-4 to TRBJ2-7; D possibly corresponds to TRBD2 (5 bases). The CDR3 length is 15 residues. The V gene lost 7 bases and the J gene lost 3 bases, with 19 bases spanning the gap.

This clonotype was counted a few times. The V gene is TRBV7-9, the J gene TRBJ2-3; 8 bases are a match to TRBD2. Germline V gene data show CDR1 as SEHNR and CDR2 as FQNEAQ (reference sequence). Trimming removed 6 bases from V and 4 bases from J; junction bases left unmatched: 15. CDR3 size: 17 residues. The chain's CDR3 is CASSFRQAGGPADTQYF. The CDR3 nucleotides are TGTGCCAGCAGTTTCCGACAGGCGGGAGGTCCCGCAGATACGCAGTATTTT.

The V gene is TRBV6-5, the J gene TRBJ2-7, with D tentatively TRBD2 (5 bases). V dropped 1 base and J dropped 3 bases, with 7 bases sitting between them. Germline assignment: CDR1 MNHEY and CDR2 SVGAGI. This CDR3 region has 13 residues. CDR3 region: CASSYWTGYEQYF. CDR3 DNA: TGTGCCAGCAGTTACTGGACTGGCTACGAGCAGTACTTC.

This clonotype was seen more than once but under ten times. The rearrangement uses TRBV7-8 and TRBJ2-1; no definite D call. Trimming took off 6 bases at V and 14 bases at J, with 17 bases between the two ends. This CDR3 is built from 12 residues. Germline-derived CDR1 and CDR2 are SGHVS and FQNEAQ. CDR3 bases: TGTGCCAGCAGTCTCGTTGGGTTCGTAAAGTTCTTC. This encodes CASSLVGFVKFF. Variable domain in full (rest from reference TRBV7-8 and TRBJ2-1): GAGVSQSPRYKVAKRGQDVALRCDPISGHVSLFWYQQALGQGPEFLTYFQNEAQLDKSGLPSDRFFAERPEGSVSTLKIQRTQQEDSAVYLCASSLVGFVKFFGPGTRLTVL.

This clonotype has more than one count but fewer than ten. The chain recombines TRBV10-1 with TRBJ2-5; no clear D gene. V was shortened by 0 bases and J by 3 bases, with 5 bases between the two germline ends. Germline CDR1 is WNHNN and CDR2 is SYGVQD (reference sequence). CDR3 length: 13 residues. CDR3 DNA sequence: TGCGCCAGCAGTGAGTCGACTGAAGAGACCCAGTACTTC. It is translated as CASSESTEETQYF.

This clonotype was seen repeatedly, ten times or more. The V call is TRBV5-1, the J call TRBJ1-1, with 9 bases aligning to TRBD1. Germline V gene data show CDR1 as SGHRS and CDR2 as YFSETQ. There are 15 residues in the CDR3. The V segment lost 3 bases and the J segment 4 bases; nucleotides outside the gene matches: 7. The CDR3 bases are TGCGCCAGCAGCTCAGAGACAGGGGGGGGCACTGAAGCTTTCTTT. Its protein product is CASSSETGGGTEAFF.

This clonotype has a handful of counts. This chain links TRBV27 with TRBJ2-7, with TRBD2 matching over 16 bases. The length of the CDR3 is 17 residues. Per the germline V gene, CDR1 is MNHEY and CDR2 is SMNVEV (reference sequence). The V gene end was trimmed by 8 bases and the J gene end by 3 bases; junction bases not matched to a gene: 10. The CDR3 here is CASSGLAGGPLNYEQYF. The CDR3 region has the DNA TGTGCCAGCTCGGGACTAGCGGGAGGGCCCCTAAACTACGAGCAGTACTTC.

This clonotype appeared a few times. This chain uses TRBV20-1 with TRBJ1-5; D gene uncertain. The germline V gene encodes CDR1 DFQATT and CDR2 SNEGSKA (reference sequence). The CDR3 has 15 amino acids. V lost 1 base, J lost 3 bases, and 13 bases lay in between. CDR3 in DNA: TGCAGTGCTAGAGCAGGTTCTGTGCTCAATCAGCCCCAGCATTTT. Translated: CSARAGSVLNQPQHF.